This paragraph reports one T cell receptor beta chain. The antigen is undetermined. This sample is part of a study of CD8 T cells in ankylosing spondylitis. Each TCR beta library was made by quantitative 5'-RACE that incorporated molecular barcodes. TCRdb recomputed calls from the 5' RACE reads with MiXCR, one row per CDR3 protein. There are just under 350,000 distinct CDR3 sequences in the sample; roughly 14% occur only once, and 0.95% to 1.4% lies in the top ten. Study findings and constraints: The authors reported significant enrichment of disease-linked clones in matched ankylosing spondylitis synovial fluid. The disease-linked clones had a CD8+ phenotype and low blood frequencies.

The germline V and J ends were trimmed by 5 bases and 4 bases, with 17 bases remaining between them. This CDR3 region has 15 residues. Germline lookup yields CDR1 SGHVS and CDR2 FQNEAQ. The receptor was derived from a male donor with ankylosing spondylitis or in good health (not recorded which). What was sequenced was blood, either unsorted or a sorted T cell fraction (not recorded which). This chain connects TRBV7-8 to TRBJ1-1, with a tentative D call TRBD1 (6 bases). DNA for the CDR3: TGTGCCAGCAGCCTAGACAGGTTGCGAAGCACTGAAGCTTTCTTT. It codes for CASSLDRLRSTEAFF.